These 7 T cell receptor beta chains share one sample of origin, sequenced in a study of blood T cell repertoires in COVID-19. The protocol was immunoSEQ multiplex PCR, while the TCRdb copy is restricted to in-frame clones and leaves out a portion. The table shows roughly 300,000 clones, with about 90% occurring only once. Material for sequencing was peripheral blood. The receptors originated from a woman in her 30s with COVID-19, enrolled during active disease.

The V and J genes are TRBV5-1 and TRBJ1-1, with D perhaps TRBD1 (5 bases). The V gene lost 0 bases and the J gene lost 1 base, with 10 bases spanning the gap. There are 15 residues in the CDR3. Per germline, CDR1 SGHRS and CDR2 YFSETQ. CDR3 protein: CASSLAGDPNTEAFF. In DNA, the CDR3 is TGCGCCAGCAGCTTGGCGGGGGACCCGAACACTGAAGCTTTCTTT.

The chain joins TRBV25-1 to TRBJ2-7; tentative D call: TRBD1 (5 bases). Between the trimmed V and J ends, which lost 3 bases and 4 bases, there was a span of 16 bases. The CDR3 covers 15 residues. The germline gives CDR1 MGHDK, CDR2 SYGVNS. For the CDR3, the DNA is TGTGCCAGCAGTGATTCCTCAGGGATTGGATACGAGCAGTACTTC. This codes for CASSDSSGIGYEQYF.

This clone was recorded a few times. The V and J genes are TRBV19 and TRBJ1-6; no definite D call. The V end was cut by 3 bases, the J end by 0 bases, with 12 bases between. CDR1 and CDR2 from the germline V gene are LNHDA and SQIVND (reference sequence). CDR3 length equals 17 residues. The CDR3 region is CASSMRVPSSYNSPLHF. CDR3 bases: TGTGCCAGTAGTATGCGGGTCCCGAGCTCCTATAATTCACCCCTCCACTTT.

This chain links TRBV28 with TRBJ2-7; a weak D match, TRBD1 (5 bases). CDR1 and CDR2 (germline): MDHEN, SYDVKM. The CDR3 extends over 16 amino acids. Trimming took 2 bases from V and 2 from J, leaving 16 bases between them. The CDR3 DNA reads TGTGCCAGCAGTTTACGAGTAGCAGGGCCAACCTACGAGCAGTACGTC. This codes for CASSLRVAGPTYEQYV.

The V call is TRBV6-5, the J call TRBJ2-1; 8 positions match TRBD1. In germline, CDR1 is MNHEY, CDR2 SVGAGI. This CDR3 spans 13 amino acids. V was clipped by 6 bases and J by 6 bases; unmatched bases: 4. In DNA, the CDR3 is TGTGCCAGCAGACTTGACAGGGGCAATGAGCAGTTCTTC. Translated, it gives CASRLDRGNEQFF.

V is TRBV6-2 or TRBV6-3 and J is TRBJ2-2, with D unresolved. The V and J ends lost 4 bases and 1 base respectively, with 10 bases between them. This CDR3 contains 15 residues. Germline lookup yields CDR1 MNHEY and CDR2 SVGEGT. CDR3 nucleotide sequence: TGTGCCAGCAGTTTGGTCGCGAAGAACACCGGGGAGCTGTTTTTT. This sequence encodes CASSLVAKNTGELFF.

This chain connects TRBV7-3 to TRBJ1-6; weak D call: TRBD1 (5 bases). The CDR3 length is 13 residues. V lost 5 bases, J lost 7 bases, and 9 bases lay in between. Germline V gives CDR1 SGHTA, CDR2 FQGTGA. CDR3 amino acids: CASSPGGNSPLHF. DNA of the CDR3: TGTGCCAGCAGCCCGGGGGGGAATTCACCCCTCCACTTT.